A selection of T cell receptor beta chains follows, all from one sample in a study of blood T cell repertoires in COVID-19. The data were produced by immunoSEQ multiplex PCR, yet TCRdb's version contains in-frame clones alone and is incomplete. Of around 25,000 clones in the sample, roughly nine tenths were seen once. Specimen: peripheral blood. All receptors come from a human donor in a cohort sampled during active COVID-19. CDR3s include the opening cysteine and the closing phenylalanine or tryptophan. The order of the fields is J gene, V gene, D gene, CDR3 DNA, CDR3 protein. A D gene is named only where the DNA matches it firmly.

>TRBJ2-6|TRBV27|.
TGTGCCAGCAGTCCCCAGGGTGTGAGGGCCAACGTCCTGACTTTC
CASSPQGVRANVLTF
>TRBJ1-5|TRBV28|TRBD1
TGTGCCAGCAGTCTACAGGGGGCGAAGGGCAATCAGCCCCAGCATTTT
CASSLQGAKGNQPQHF
>TRBJ1-2|TRBV11-2|TRBD1
TGTGCCAGCAGCGCTCTGGCAGGGGGCTATGGCTACACCTTC
CASSALAGGYGYTF
>TRBJ1-5|TRBV28|.
TGTGCCAGCAGTTCCGGCAATCAGCCCCAGCATTTT
CASSSGNQPQHF
>TRBJ1-4|TRBV24-1|.
TGTGCCACCAGTGATTTTCCGGGGACTAATGAAAAACTGTTTTTT
CATSDFPGTNEKLFF
>TRBJ2-7|TRBV11-2|TRBD2
TGTGCCAGCACCCTGTCCACAGCGGGAGGTTGGGAGCAGTACTTC
CASTLSTAGGWEQYF
>TRBJ2-6|TRBV19|.
TGTGCCAGTAGTCCCCGGGGGGCCTCAATGTCGTCTGGGGCCAACGTCCTGACTTTC
CASSPRGASMSSGANVLTF
>TRBJ2-7|TRBV6-6|TRBD2
TGTGCCAGCAGGAAGCGGGAGGACGAGCAGTACTTC
CASRKREDEQYF
>TRBJ1-5|TRBV25-1|.
TGTGCCAGCAGTGATTCCGGGACTCCCAATCAGCCCCAGCATTTT
CASSDSGTPNQPQHF
>TRBJ2-7|TRBV7-2|TRBD1
TGTGCCAGCAGCTCCCGACAGGGGGGGAGTAGAGAGCAGTACTTC
CASSSRQGGSREQYF
>TRBJ2-3|TRBV11-1|.
TGTGCCAGCAGCTTCTTTGGGACTCTCGATACGCAGTATTTT
CASSFFGTLDTQYF
>TRBJ1-1|TRBV6-5|TRBD1
TGTGCCAGCAGCCCGGGGACAGGTTCGTTGGCTGAAGCTTTCTTT
CASSPGTGSLAEAFF
>TRBJ2-2|TRBV27|TRBD1
TGTGCCAGCAGTCTAAGACAGGGGGCCGGGGAGCTGTTTTTT
CASSLRQGAGELFF
>TRBJ2-5|TRBV7-2|.
TGTGCCAGCAGCCCCTCCCCGGCCCAGTACTTC
CASSPSPAQYF
>TRBJ1-3|TRBV7-6|TRBD1
TGTGCCAGCAGCTCGGGCGCAGGGGGCAAGGCTGGAAACACCATATATTTT
CASSSGAGGKAGNTIYF
>TRBJ1-1|TRBV18|.
TGTGCCAGCTCACCACACCAGGATGTGAACACTGAAGCTTTCTTT
CASSPHQDVNTEAFF
>TRBJ2-2|TRBV5-1|TRBD1
TGCGCCAGCAGCTTGGGGACAGGGAGCACCGGGGAGCTGTTTTTT
CASSLGTGSTGELFF
>TRBJ1-1|TRBV5-8|.
TGTGCCAGCAGCTTGGGGGGCCTCGGACGCACTGAAGCTTTCTTT
CASSLGGLGRTEAFF
>TRBJ1-2|TRBV5-1|.
TGCGCCAGCAGCTTGGCCGGGGTTAACTATGGCTACACCTTC
CASSLAGVNYGYTF